This TCR beta chain emerged from a study of spatial heterogeneity in lung cancer. Looking at the study overall: Sequencing consistently turned up more beta-chain sequences than alpha-chain sequences.

TCRdb re-derived calls from the 5' RACE reads in MiXCR, one entry per CDR3 protein. The sample has about 94,000 distinct CDR3 sequences, just under 20% seen once. V gave up 0 bases and J gave up 9 bases; unmatched junction bases: 3. CDR1 and CDR2 from the germline V gene are SEHNR and FQNEAQ (reference sequence). The CDR3 is 16 residues long. Sample time point: blood at routine non-recurrence follow-up after resection. The chain is built from TRBV7-9 and TRBJ2-3, with 16 bases identical to TRBD2. This TCR derives from a male donor with early-stage non-small cell lung cancer. The starting material was PBMCs, obtained at follow-up. CDR3 nucleotide sequence: TGTGCCAGCAGCTTAGCGGCGGGACTAGCGGGGGGGACGCAGTATTTT. Protein: CASSLAAGLAGGTQYF.